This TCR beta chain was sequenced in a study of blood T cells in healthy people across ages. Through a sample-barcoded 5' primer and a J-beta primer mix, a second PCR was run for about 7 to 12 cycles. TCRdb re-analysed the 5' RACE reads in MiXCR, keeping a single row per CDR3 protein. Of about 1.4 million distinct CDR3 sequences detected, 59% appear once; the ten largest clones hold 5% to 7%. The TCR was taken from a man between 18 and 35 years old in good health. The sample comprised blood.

DNA of the CDR3: TGTGCCACCACTGGGGGACAGGGGGATTTTTTTTTGAATGAGCAGTTCTTC. It codes for CATTGGQGDFFLNEQFF. This chain uses TRBV27 with TRBJ2-1, with 11 bases fitting TRBD1. The junction had 18 bases not matched to a gene; V was cut back by 10 bases and J by 7 bases. This CDR3 is 17 amino acids long. Germline loops: CDR1 MNHEY, CDR2 SMNVEV (reference sequence).